A single TCR beta chain is shown here with its context. This clone has more than one count but fewer than ten. Its antigen is still unknown. No base qualities exist here, and no much larger clone lies one base off it. The entire isolated RNA was reverse transcribed using the High Capacity cDNA Reverse Transcription Kit, and thus expressed TCRB transcripts were sequenced. Naive, central memory and regulatory T cell samples underwent deep immunoSEQ sequencing, averaging approximately 3.3 million total reads per sample. Sorted cells were lysed in RLT buffer, and RNA was extracted using DNase-treated RNeasy Micro or Mini kits according to cell number. To prevent cross-contamination, every cell subset was processed on its own, while patient and healthy donor samples were processed together. TCRB sequences were amplified from cDNA with the immunoSEQ multiplex PCR, producing 87-bp fragments spanning the CDR3 region. Sequencing of the amplicons was performed on the Illumina HiSeq platform. The authors processed their data as follows. PCR bias was corrected computationally using synthetic template baselines, and reads within Hamming distance 2 were collapsed, with unmergeable singletons discarded. Reads were aligned against IMGT so that V, D and J genes, CDR3 length and insertions or deletions at six rearrangement sites could be assigned. Clonotype counts were normalized to sorted cell number within each subset before computing true diversity and Gini coefficients with the tcR R package. Repertoire sharing was quantified using the overlap coefficient calculated on TCRB nucleotide sequences. As a proxy for the pre-selection repertoire, out-of-frame TCRB sequences from naive cells were analyzed. The table was pulled from immuneACCESS by TCRdb, which kept in-frame rearrangements only. Such tables lose some clones; where checked, under half of the loss comes from unresolved V genes, and the rest has no known cause. The V and J calls and clone size come from that table; D and trimming were worked out from the DNA. Present in this sample are roughly 610,000 clones, 15% of which were seen just once. About 0.086% of the sample comes from the top ten.

This record belongs to a study of beta chain features in type 1 diabetes (dated by TCRdb to 2016 to 2018). For context, the study as a whole: Mean age, gender distribution, total cell number and subset yield were not different between patients and healthy donors. Across all samples, approximately 98,000,000 sorted cells were examined, and cell number per subset correlated strongly with RNA yield. The study compared the TCRB repertoires of sorted circulating CD4+ T cell subsets in recently diagnosed type 1 diabetes patients with those in matched healthy donors. Regulatory and stem cell-like memory subsets were isolated from only 8 patients and about eight healthy donors, whereas naive and central memory subsets came from all 28 donors. Here is what the overall study found, with its caveats: A moderate but significant shortening of TCRB CDR3 length was observed in type 1 diabetes patients in all four CD4+ subsets. Because cDNA rather than genomic DNA was sequenced, highly expressing activated cells could have been over-represented, although no difference in activation and CD3 levels was found between groups. At VDJ recombination sites, type 1 diabetes patients had fewer insertions and more deleted nucleotides, which implies abnormalities in thymic rearrangement. Only small numbers of individuals were included in the HLA sub-analyses, which left unresolved whether HLA type had any influence on TCRB rearrangement. Shorter templates might be favored by PCR, yet because patient and control samples were amplified and corrected together, any such skew would affect both groups equally. Naive, central memory and regulatory TCRB repertoires appeared more similar among patients than among healthy donors.

From each donor, a single peripheral blood sample of 90 to 150 mL on average was drawn into heparinised tubes. A BD FACSAria II was used to sort naive, central memory, regulatory and stem cell-like memory CD4+ T cells with a panel that included CD45RO, CCR7, CD25, CD127, CD95 and CD27. Every sorted population had a purity above 98%. PBMCs were separated immediately by Lymphoprep density gradient centrifugation and were stained directly, without being cultured. To minimize batch effects, samples were stained and sorted in pairs, one healthy donor with one patient per experiment. Sequenced material: naive CD4+ T cells from blood. The cell subset or site label here, explained by the study, means: true naive CD4+ T cells. This TCR was recovered from a man between 18 and 35 years old in good health.

CDR3 protein: CASSQAPSGKETQYF. The DNA reads TGCGCCAGCAGCCAAGCGCCTAGCGGGAAAGAGACCCAGTACTTC. The chain joins TRBV4-3 to TRBJ2-5; TRBD2 aligns with 9 central bases. The CDR3 covers 15 residues, taking in both the cysteine and the phenylalanine. The read is trimmed to its CDR3 DNA, 45 bases read in frame from base 1. CDR1 LGHNA and CDR2 YSLEER were looked up in the germline V gene. V and J are trimmed by 1 base and 3 bases, and the gene matches miss 3 bases of the junction.